Listed below are T cell receptor beta chains from one sample, sequenced in a study of cytomegalovirus exposure and HLA in healthy donors. TCRdb's copy holds only in-frame clones and misses some; the assay was immunoSEQ multiplex PCR. The repertoire holds approximately 270,000 clones, with more than 85% as singletons. The material sequenced was PBMCs. The receptors derive from a young man in good health and CMV-seropositive. CDR3s include the opening cysteine and the closing phenylalanine or tryptophan. D genes are given only for firm matches. Expanded clones are given a class, and other clones once, few, many or no size at all.

clone size: .
J gene: TRBJ2-3
D gene: .
V gene: TRBV5-6
CDR3 protein: CASSFADTQYF
CDR3 DNA: TGTGCCAGCAGTTTCGCAGATACGCAGTATTTT

clone size: few
J gene: TRBJ1-3
D gene: .
V gene: TRBV15
CDR3 protein: CATSRDRLLSGNTIYF
CDR3 DNA: TGTGCCACCAGCAGAGACAGGTTACTCTCTGGAAACACCATATATTTT

clone size: .
J gene: TRBJ2-3
D gene: .
V gene: TRBV9
CDR3 protein: CASSVDLGGGGTDTQYF
CDR3 DNA: TGTGCCAGCAGCGTAGACTTGGGAGGGGGCGGCACAGATACGCAGTATTTT

clone size: .
J gene: TRBJ2-1
D gene: .
V gene: TRBV5-6
CDR3 protein: CASSLDRYNEQFF
CDR3 DNA: TGTGCCAGCAGCTTGGACAGGTACAATGAGCAGTTCTTC

clone size: .
J gene: TRBJ2-7
D gene: TRBD2
V gene: TRBV12-5
CDR3 protein: CASGSLKREGYYEQYF
CDR3 DNA: TGTGCTAGTGGTTCACTAAAGCGGGAGGGTTACTACGAGCAGTACTTC

clone size: .
J gene: TRBJ2-1
D gene: .
V gene: TRBV29-1
CDR3 protein: CSVPPTGREVDEQFF
CDR3 DNA: TGCAGCGTCCCACCGACAGGGAGGGAGGTCGATGAGCAGTTCTTC

clone size: once
J gene: TRBJ1-5
D gene: TRBD1
V gene: TRBV27
CDR3 protein: CASSPLDRGSNQPQHF
CDR3 DNA: TGTGCCAGCAGTCCCCTCGACAGGGGTAGCAATCAGCCCCAGCATTTT

clone size: .
J gene: TRBJ2-7
D gene: .
V gene: TRBV27
CDR3 protein: CASGDYEQYF
CDR3 DNA: TGTGCCAGCGGCGATTACGAGCAGTACTTC

clone size: .
J gene: TRBJ1-2
D gene: .
V gene: TRBV7-8
CDR3 protein: CASSLFRSGYTF
CDR3 DNA: TGTGCCAGCAGCTTGTTTAGGTCTGGCTACACCTTC

clone size: .
J gene: TRBJ1-1
D gene: TRBD1
V gene: TRBV5-1
CDR3 protein: CASSLDGQGYTEAFF
CDR3 DNA: TGCGCCAGCAGCTTGGATGGACAGGGCTACACTGAAGCTTTCTTT

clone size: .
J gene: TRBJ2-1
D gene: .
V gene: TRBV10-3
CDR3 protein: CAISDGSGNEQFF
CDR3 DNA: TGTGCCATCAGTGATGGTAGCGGTAATGAGCAGTTCTTC

clone size: .
J gene: TRBJ1-2
D gene: .
V gene: TRBV6-5
CDR3 protein: CASSPGASYGYTF
CDR3 DNA: TGTGCCAGCTCCCCGGGGGCAAGTTATGGCTACACCTTC

clone size: .
J gene: TRBJ2-7
D gene: .
V gene: TRBV6-5
CDR3 protein: CASSQGSSYEQYF
CDR3 DNA: TGTGCCAGTTCCCAGGGTAGCTCCTACGAGCAGTACTTC

clone size: .
J gene: TRBJ1-5
D gene: .
V gene: TRBV7-8
CDR3 protein: CASSLSGNQPQHF
CDR3 DNA: TGTGCCAGCAGCTTATCAGGCAATCAGCCCCAGCATTTT

clone size: .
J gene: TRBJ1-1
D gene: .
V gene: TRBV28
CDR3 protein: CASSLEGLQAFF
CDR3 DNA: TGTGCCAGCAGTTTGGAGGGGCTCCAAGCTTTCTTT

clone size: .
J gene: TRBJ2-2
D gene: .
V gene: TRBV9
CDR3 protein: CASSAVATGELFF
CDR3 DNA: TGTGCCAGCAGCGCCGTCGCGACCGGGGAGCTGTTTTTT

clone size: .
J gene: TRBJ1-1
D gene: TRBD1
V gene: TRBV28
CDR3 protein: CASTRDRGTEAFF
CDR3 DNA: TGTGCCAGCACCCGGGACAGGGGGACTGAAGCTTTCTTT

clone size: .
J gene: TRBJ2-7
D gene: TRBD2
V gene: TRBV19
CDR3 protein: CASSTWTSGRYYEQYF
CDR3 DNA: TGTGCCAGTAGTACGTGGACTAGCGGGAGGTACTACGAGCAGTACTTC

clone size: .
J gene: TRBJ2-5
D gene: TRBD2
V gene: TRBV7-2
CDR3 protein: CASSLTGGQETQYF
CDR3 DNA: TGTGCCAGCAGCTTAACGGGGGGCCAAGAGACCCAGTACTTC

clone size: .
J gene: TRBJ2-7
D gene: .
V gene: TRBV7-6
CDR3 protein: CASSLDTGTYEQYF
CDR3 DNA: TGTGCCAGCAGCTTAGATACGGGGACCTACGAGCAGTACTTC

clone size: .
J gene: TRBJ2-7
D gene: .
V gene: TRBV5-1
CDR3 protein: CASSLGPAEEQYF
CDR3 DNA: TGCGCCAGCAGCTTGGGCCCCGCGGAGGAGCAGTACTTC

clone size: .
J gene: TRBJ2-7
D gene: TRBD2
V gene: TRBV7-2
CDR3 protein: CASSLDSSGREQYF
CDR3 DNA: TGTGCCAGCAGCTTAGATTCTAGCGGGCGCGAGCAGTACTTC

clone size: .
J gene: TRBJ1-2
D gene: TRBD1
V gene: TRBV5-1
CDR3 protein: CASSLLGTGGNGYTF
CDR3 DNA: TGCGCCAGCAGCTTGTTGGGGACAGGGGGGAATGGCTACACCTTC

clone size: .
J gene: TRBJ2-5
D gene: .
V gene: TRBV11-2
CDR3 protein: CASSLLRLSETQYF
CDR3 DNA: TGTGCCAGCAGCTTACTCCGCCTCTCAGAGACCCAGTACTTC

clone size: few
J gene: TRBJ2-3
D gene: .
V gene: TRBV19
CDR3 protein: CASSIDQDRDTQYF
CDR3 DNA: TGTGCCAGTAGTATAGATCAGGATCGTGATACGCAGTATTTT

clone size: .
J gene: TRBJ2-5
D gene: TRBD1
V gene: TRBV11-2
CDR3 protein: CASSVVGQGARETQYF
CDR3 DNA: TGTGCCAGCAGCGTAGTGGGACAGGGGGCGCGGGAGACCCAGTACTTC

clone size: once
J gene: TRBJ1-2
D gene: TRBD1
V gene: TRBV6-5
CDR3 protein: CASSPGGANYGYTF
CDR3 DNA: TGTGCCAGCAGTCCAGGGGGGGCCAACTATGGCTACACCTTC